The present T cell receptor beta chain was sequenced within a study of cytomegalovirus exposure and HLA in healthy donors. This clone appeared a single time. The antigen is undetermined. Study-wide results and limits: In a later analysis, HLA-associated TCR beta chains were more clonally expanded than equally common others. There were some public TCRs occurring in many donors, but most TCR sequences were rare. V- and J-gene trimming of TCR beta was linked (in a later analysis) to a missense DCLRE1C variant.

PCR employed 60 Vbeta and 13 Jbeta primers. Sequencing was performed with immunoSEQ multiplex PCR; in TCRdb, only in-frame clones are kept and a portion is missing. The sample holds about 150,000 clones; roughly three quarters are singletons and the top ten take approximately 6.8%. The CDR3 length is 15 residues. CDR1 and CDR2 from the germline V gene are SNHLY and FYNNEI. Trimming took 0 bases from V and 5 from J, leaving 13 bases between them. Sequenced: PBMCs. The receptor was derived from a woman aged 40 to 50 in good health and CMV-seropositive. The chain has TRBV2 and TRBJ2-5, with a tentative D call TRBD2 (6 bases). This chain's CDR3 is CASSEATRGPETQYF. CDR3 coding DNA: TGTGCCAGCAGTGAAGCGACTAGAGGGCCCGAGACCCAGTACTTC.